This T cell receptor (beta chain) originates from a study of T-cell memory formation after mild COVID-19. TCRdb reprocessed the 5' RACE reads with MiXCR, giving one entry per CDR3 protein. Of fewer than 350,000 distinct CDR3 sequences listed, about 15% are singletons. The CDR3 covers 13 residues. V was trimmed by 2 bases and J by 3 bases, leaving 8 bases between them. Germline loops: CDR1 SGHRS, CDR2 YFSETQ. The material sequenced was PBMCs or a T cell subset sorted from them (not recorded which). The receptor's source is a man younger than 30 who had mild COVID-19 (a few samples of this study predate the infection). Cell type and time point are not known. The chain combines TRBV5-1 with TRBJ2-5, with no clear D. CDR3 region: CASSLWAEETQYF. DNA of the CDR3: TGCGCCAGCAGCTTATGGGCGGAAGAGACCCAGTACTTC.